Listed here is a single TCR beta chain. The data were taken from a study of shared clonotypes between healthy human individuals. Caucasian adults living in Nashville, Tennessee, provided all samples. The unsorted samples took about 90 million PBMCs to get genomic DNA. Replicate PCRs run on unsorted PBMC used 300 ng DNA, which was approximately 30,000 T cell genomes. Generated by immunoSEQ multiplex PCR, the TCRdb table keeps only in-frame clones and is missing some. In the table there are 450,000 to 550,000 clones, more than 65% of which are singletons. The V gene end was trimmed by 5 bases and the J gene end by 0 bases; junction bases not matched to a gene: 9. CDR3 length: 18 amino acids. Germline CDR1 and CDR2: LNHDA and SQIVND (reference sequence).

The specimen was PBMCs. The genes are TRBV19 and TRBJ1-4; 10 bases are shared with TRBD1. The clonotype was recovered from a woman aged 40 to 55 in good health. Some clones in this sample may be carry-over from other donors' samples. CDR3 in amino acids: CASSPYRDRGATNEKLFF. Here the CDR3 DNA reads TGTGCCAGTAGTCCGTACCGGGACAGGGGTGCAACTAATGAAAAACTGTTTTTT.